Detailed here is one T cell receptor (beta chain). Its antigen is not known. The germline V gene encodes CDR1 SGHTS and CDR2 YDEGEE. This CDR3 is 12 amino acids long. V gave up 1 base and J gave up 5 bases, with 6 bases separating them. The data are from a study of cytomegalovirus exposure and HLA in healthy donors. Findings of the study overall: Being productive about 87% or about 30% of the time was typical of most TCR beta V segments in an earlier analysis.

Use of 60 Vbeta and 13 Jbeta primers characterized the PCR. Libraries were prepared by immunoSEQ multiplex PCR; TCRdb keeps only in-frame clonotypes and omits some of them. The sample shows around 170,000 clones, approximately 79% of them seen only once. This chain joins TRBV5-8 and TRBJ1-1; the D is unclear. This TCR came from a man in his forties in good health and CMV-seropositive. Sequencing was carried out using PBMCs. The CDR3: CASSLLGTEAFF. CDR3 in DNA: TGTGCCAGCAGCTTGCTCGGGACTGAAGCTTTCTTT.